Reported below is one TCR beta chain. This sample was taken from a study of blood T cell repertoires in COVID-19. Clones were sequenced by immunoSEQ multiplex PCR, and TCRdb holds only the in-frame ones, with some missing. In the table there are fewer than 95,000 clones, around 89% of which are singletons. This CDR3 comprises 15 residues. V gave up 2 bases and J gave up 4 bases; unmatched junction bases: 5. Germline-derived CDR1 and CDR2 are SGDLS and YYNGEE. This receptor was identified in a man aged 45 to 65 with acute or convalescent COVID-19. The rearrangement joins TRBV9 to TRBJ2-1; 8 bases line up with TRBD1. The specimen was peripheral blood. CDR3 sequence (DNA): TGTGCCAGCAGCGTTGGACAGGGAAGGTACAATGAGCAGTTCTTC. Translating gives CASSVGQGRYNEQFF.